The present entry profiles one T cell receptor (beta chain) with its context. Its antigen specificity is not known. No much larger clone is present one base from it, and per-base qualities are unavailable. The CDR3 regions of human TCRbeta chains were analyzed by immunosequencing. The paper's data handling went like this. Repertoire TCRs were matched against a reference library of SARS-CoV-2-specific TCRs generated with the MIRA antigen-specificity platform. Breadth was defined as the fraction of unique TCRs that were SARS-CoV-2-associated, and depth was defined as the fraction of total T cells that were SARS-CoV-2-associated. Using the MIRA data, each spike-specific TCR was mapped to the spike region that the TCR reacts to and placed in a CD4 or CD8 class. Log10-transformed breadth and depth values were compared by one-way ANOVA with Sidak's multiple comparisons tests. Sourced from immuneACCESS, this table was stored by TCRdb with only in-frame sequences that have V and J called. A share of the clones is absent; for the studies checked, an unresolved V gene accounts for under half, and the remainder has no known explanation. V, J and clone size are those of that table, while D and trimming were read from the DNA. Counted in this sample were roughly 140,000 clones; around 88% of them appeared once. Roughly 2% of the sample rests with the top ten.

The data were taken from a study of T cell responses to AZD1222 COVID-19 vaccine (dated by TCRdb to about 2021). In the study overall: AZD1222 recipients whose second dose came at about 4 weeks and those whose second dose came at about 12 weeks were combined into one group, since spike-specific TCR depth and breadth did not differ between the two schedules. A total of 230 to 250 trial participants underwent TCR sequencing, of whom 207 received two doses of AZD1222 and some 25 received two doses of the MenACWY control vaccine. Trial participants were enrolled into age subgroups of 18-55, 56-69 and 70-plus years, which contained roughly 150, 30 and 60 TCR-sequenced participants, respectively. Here is what the overall study found, with its caveats: After two AZD1222 doses, spike-specific TCR breadth and depth were significantly higher than at day 0 and than in MenACWY recipients. Reportedly, almost half of the unique spike-specific TCRs recognized epitopes lying outside the regions that are mutated in the B.1.351 and B.1.1.7 variants. Only five or six AZD1222 recipients were SARS-CoV-2 seropositive at baseline, limiting conclusions about previously exposed vaccinees. The vaccine-associated CD4 TCRs covered the entire spike protein, and the dominant responses fell in regions 160-218 and 743-854. Because no day 14 peak-response samples were available, the repertoires could be characterized only after the peak T cell response. Participants were mostly white British, with more females than males. The authors suggested clonal diversity may have been underestimated. The 56-69-year group was small, and its depth increase did not reach significance, likely because of low power.

The time point label corresponds to: baseline before first vaccination. Vaccinee samples came from UK trials COV001 and COV002, including a single-blind randomized controlled phase 2/3 trial of AZD1222 (ChAdOx1 nCoV-19) in healthy adults. For TCRbeta chain sequencing, PBMC samples were collected from trial participants at day 0 and at day 28 after the second dose. Ends trimmed: V by 8 bases, J by 3 bases; bases unmatched to a gene: 3. Reading from cysteine to phenylalanine, the CDR3 counts 13 amino acids. The read is trimmed to its CDR3 DNA, 39 bases read in frame from base 1. The CDR1 and CDR2 encoded by the germline V gene are MDHEN and SYDVKM.

Source: peripheral blood, taken on day 0 of AZD1222 vaccination. This TCR derives from an adult in good health. The rearranged segments are TRBV28 and TRBJ2-7, with TRBD2 identical over 11 junction bases. The CDR3 region: CASRLAGIYEQYF. The DNA sequence is as follows: TGTGCCAGCCGACTAGCGGGAATCTACGAGCAGTACTTC. The reference TRBV28 and TRBJ2-7 proteins fill in what lies around the CDR3, so the full variable domain reads DVKVTQSSRYLVKRTGEKVFLECVQDMDHENMFWYRQDPGLGLRLIYFSYDVKMKEKGDIPEGYSVSREKKERFSLILESASTNQTSMYLCASRLAGIYEQYFGPGTRLTVT.